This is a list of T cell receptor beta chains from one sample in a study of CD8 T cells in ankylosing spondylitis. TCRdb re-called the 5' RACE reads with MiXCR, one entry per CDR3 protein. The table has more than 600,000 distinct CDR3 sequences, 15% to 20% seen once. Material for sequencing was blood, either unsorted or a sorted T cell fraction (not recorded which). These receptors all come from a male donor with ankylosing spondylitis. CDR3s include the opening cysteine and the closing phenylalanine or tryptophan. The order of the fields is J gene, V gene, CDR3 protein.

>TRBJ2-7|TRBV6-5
CASSYKGQFYEQYF
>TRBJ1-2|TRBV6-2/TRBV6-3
CASSPQGSTYSYTF
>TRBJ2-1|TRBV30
CAWSGAGANYNEQFF
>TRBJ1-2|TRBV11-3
CASSSNIRTDLNYGYTF
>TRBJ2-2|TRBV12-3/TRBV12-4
CASSPQRANTGELFF
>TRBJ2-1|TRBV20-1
CSARDRTSGGARFF
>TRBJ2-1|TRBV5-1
CASSHDGQVGWNEQFF
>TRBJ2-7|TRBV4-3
CASSQGLAGVGNEQYF
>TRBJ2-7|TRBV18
CASSQADGYEQYF
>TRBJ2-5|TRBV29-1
CSVAPTETQYF
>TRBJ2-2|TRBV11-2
CASSWGGGTGGELFF
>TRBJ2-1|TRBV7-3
CASSSLGQGFEQFF
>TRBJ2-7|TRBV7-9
CASSLTYGTKTYEQYF
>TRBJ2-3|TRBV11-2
CASSFPHGHGGDDTQYF
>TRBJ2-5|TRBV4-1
CASSRNKGGQETQYF
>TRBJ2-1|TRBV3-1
CASSPRRGNSYNEQFF
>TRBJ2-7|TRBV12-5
CASGLVDGTSPYEQYF
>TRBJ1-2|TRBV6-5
CASSYKAHPSLGGYTF
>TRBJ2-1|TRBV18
CASSPTGALYNEQFF
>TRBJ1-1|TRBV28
CASSSPTRDVAEAFF
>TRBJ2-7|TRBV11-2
CASSLSTGALEQYF
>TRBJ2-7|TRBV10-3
CAISELVAGVPLSEQYF
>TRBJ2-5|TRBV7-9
CASSHTDRGETQYF
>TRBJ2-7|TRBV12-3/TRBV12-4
CASRAGESYEQYF
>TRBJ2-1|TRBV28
CASSLLVPSGTINEQFF
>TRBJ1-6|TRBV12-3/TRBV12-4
CASAASSYNSPLHF